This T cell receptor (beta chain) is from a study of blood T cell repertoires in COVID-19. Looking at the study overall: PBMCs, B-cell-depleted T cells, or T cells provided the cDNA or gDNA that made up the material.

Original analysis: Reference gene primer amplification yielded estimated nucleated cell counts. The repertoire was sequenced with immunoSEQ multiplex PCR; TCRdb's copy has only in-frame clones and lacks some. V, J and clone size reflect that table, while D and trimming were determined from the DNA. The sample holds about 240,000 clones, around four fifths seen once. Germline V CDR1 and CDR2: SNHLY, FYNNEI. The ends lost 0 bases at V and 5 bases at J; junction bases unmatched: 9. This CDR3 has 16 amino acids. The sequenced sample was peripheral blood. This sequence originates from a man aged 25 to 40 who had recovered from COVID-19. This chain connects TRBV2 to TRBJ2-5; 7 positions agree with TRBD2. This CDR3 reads CASSEALGGTKETQYF. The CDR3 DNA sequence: TGTGCCAGCAGTGAAGCGCTTGGGGGGACTAAGGAGACCCAGTACTTC.